This T cell receptor beta chain was obtained from a study of cytomegalovirus exposure and HLA in healthy donors. This CDR3 region has 15 residues. V lost 2 bases and J lost 0, with 12 bases in between. CDR1 SGDLS and CDR2 YYNGEE come from the germline V gene. The study, taken as a whole, reports: Per published reports, the classifier diagnosed cytomegalovirus status with high specificity and sensitivity. Across all donors, roughly uniform sequencing depth was an assumption of the presence/absence analyses.

PCR involved 60 Vbeta and 13 Jbeta primers. Clones were read by immunoSEQ multiplex PCR, and TCRdb kept only the in-frame ones, dropping some. Of approximately 92,000 clones listed, over 75% were seen once; the top ten hold approximately 1.2%. As concerns this clone: Its antigen is currently unknown.

This sequence joins TRBV9 and TRBJ2-7, with D tentatively TRBD1 (6 bases). Sequences were obtained from PBMCs. The source is a girl aged 2-15 years in good health and CMV-seropositive. The chain's CDR3 is CASSVGHQSSYEQYF. As DNA, the CDR3 is TGTGCCAGCAGCGTGGGACACCAGAGCTCCTACGAGCAGTACTTC.